This TCR beta chain was obtained from a study of cytomegalovirus exposure and HLA in healthy donors. Study findings and constraints: Reports indicate that TCR beta sequences accurately predicted the HLA-A and HLA-B alleles of most subjects.

Primers: 60 Vbeta forward and 13 Jbeta reverse. The protocol was immunoSEQ multiplex PCR, while the TCRdb copy is restricted to in-frame clones and leaves out a portion. This repertoire shows more than 150,000 clones, 80% to 90% found once; its top ten account for about a tenth. As for this clone: Its target is unknown.

Germline values: CDR1 SNHLY, CDR2 FYNNEI. J was trimmed by 3 bases and V by 6 bases; bases with no gene match: 8. The CDR3 loop spans 15 amino acids. Sequencing input: PBMCs. This sequence was found in a man aged 18-30 years in good health and CMV-seropositive. The rearrangement joins TRBV2 to TRBJ2-3, with 8 bases matching TRBD2. The CDR3 region is CASRTGGAVTDTQYF. The CDR3 DNA follows: TGTGCCAGCAGGACCGGGGGGGCGGTAACAGATACGCAGTATTTT.